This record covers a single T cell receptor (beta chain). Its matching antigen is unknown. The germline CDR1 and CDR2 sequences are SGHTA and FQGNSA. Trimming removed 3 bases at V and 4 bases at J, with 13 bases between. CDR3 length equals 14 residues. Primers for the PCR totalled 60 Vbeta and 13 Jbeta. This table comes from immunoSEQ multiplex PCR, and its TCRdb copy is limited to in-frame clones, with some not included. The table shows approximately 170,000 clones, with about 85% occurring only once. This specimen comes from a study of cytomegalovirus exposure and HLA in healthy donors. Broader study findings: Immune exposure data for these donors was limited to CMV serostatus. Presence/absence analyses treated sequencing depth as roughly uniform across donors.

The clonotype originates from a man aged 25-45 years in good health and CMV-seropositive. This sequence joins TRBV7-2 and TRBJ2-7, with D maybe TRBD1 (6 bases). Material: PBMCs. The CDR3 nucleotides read TGTGCCAGCAGCTTCGCAGGGGCCTCTTACGAGCAGTACGTC. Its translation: CASSFAGASYEQYV.